This T cell receptor beta chain was retrieved from a study of identical twins. Broader study findings: Models underestimated out-of-frame TCR alpha sharing in monozygotic twins. There was an excess of low generation probability in the out-of-frame alpha sequences that twins shared.

The table lists this clonotype with many counts. Its cognate antigen is unknown. There are 14 residues in the CDR3. V was pared by 0 bases and J by 14 bases, with 10 bases of the junction left unmatched. Germline CDR1 and CDR2: SGHAT and FQNNGV. TCRdb re-analysed the 5' RACE reads in MiXCR, keeping a single row per CDR3 protein. The sample includes over 250,000 distinct CDR3 sequences, nearly 9.5% of them seen just once. These data were likewise used in another study, on yellow fever vaccine responses in identical twins.

The chain combines TRBV11-2 with TRBJ2-1; TRBD2 matches at 7 bases. The TCR comes from a woman aged 18-29 years in good health. Sequenced sample: CD8+ T cells sorted from blood. The CDR3 DNA reads TGTGCCAGCAGCTTAGAGGCAGGACTAGAGAAAGAGTTCTTC. Translated: CASSLEAGLEKEFF.